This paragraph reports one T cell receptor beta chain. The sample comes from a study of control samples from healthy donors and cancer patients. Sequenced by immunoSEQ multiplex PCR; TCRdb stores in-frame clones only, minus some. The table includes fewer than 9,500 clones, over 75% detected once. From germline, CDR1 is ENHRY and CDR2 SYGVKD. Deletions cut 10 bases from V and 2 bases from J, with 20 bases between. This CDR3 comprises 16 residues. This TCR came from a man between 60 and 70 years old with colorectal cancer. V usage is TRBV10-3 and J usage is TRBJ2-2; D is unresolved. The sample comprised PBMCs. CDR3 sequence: CANAPNRLENTGELFF. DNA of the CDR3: TGTGCCAACGCCCCAAATAGGCTAGAAAACACCGGGGAGCTGTTTTTT.